The T cell receptor (beta chain) under discussion was sequenced for a study of early T cells in non-severe SARS-CoV-2 infection. Via MiXCR, TCRdb re-called the 5' RACE reads, giving one row per CDR3 protein. The sample holds under 75,000 distinct CDR3 sequences, less than 15% seen once. Germline trimming cut 4 bases from V and 0 bases from J; bases unmatched to any gene: 4. CDR3 length equals 16 residues. Germline V gene sequence: CDR1 SGHRS, CDR2 YFSETQ. The source of this sequence is an adult who was a healthcare worker with PCR-confirmed SARS-CoV-2 infection or an uninfected control (not recorded which). Sequenced: whole blood. The rearrangement links TRBV5-1 to TRBJ1-6, with 7 positions matching TRBD1. Here the CDR3 DNA reads TGCGCCAGCAGCCCCAGGGGGAACTCCTATAATTCACCCCTCCACTTT. Its translation: CASSPRGNSYNSPLHF.